These 26 T cell receptor beta chains were sequenced from one sample in a study of blood T cell repertoires in COVID-19 (TCRdb year 2020). Preparation of the library involved the immunoSEQ multiplex PCR assay. TCRdb's version of the immuneACCESS table is confined to in-frame rearrangements and falls short of the full clone set. An unresolved V gene accounts for under half of the shortfall where checked; the remainder is of unknown origin. The sample contains 100,000 or so clones, roughly four fifths of them found a single time. Roughly 9.4% of the sample is taken by the ten largest. The sample comprised peripheral blood. These receptors were taken from a woman in her seventies with acute or convalescent COVID-19.

The chain is built from TRBV6-4 and TRBJ1-1, with D perhaps TRBD1 (6 bases). This CDR3 has 14 amino acids. CDR1 is MRHNA and CDR2 is SNTAGT in the germline V gene. The V and J ends lost 6 bases and 0 bases respectively, with 11 bases between them. The CDR3 sequence: CASRKDSMNTEAFF. The DNA of the CDR3 is TGTGCCAGCAGGAAGGACAGCATGAACACTGAAGCTTTCTTT.

The chain uses TRBV9 and TRBJ2-1; possible D gene TRBD2, 7 bases. Deletions cut 1 base from V and 6 bases from J, with 17 bases between. Germline V gives CDR1 SGDLS, CDR2 YYNGEE. The CDR3 contains 16 residues. The CDR3 DNA is TGTGCCAGCAGCGTAACAGGGACTACGGGCCCCAATGAGCAGTTCTTC. This translates into CASSVTGTTGPNEQFF.

The chain is built from TRBV2 and TRBJ1-6; D might be TRBD1 (5 bases). CDR3 size: 14 residues. Trimming took off 3 bases at V and 9 bases at J, with 12 bases between the two ends. CDR1 is SNHLY, CDR2 FYNNEI, per germline. The CDR3 coding sequence is TGTGCCAGCAGTGATAGCGGGGGGAGTTCACCCCTCCACTTT. As protein: CASSDSGGSSPLHF.

This sequence joins TRBV5-1 and TRBJ1-2; 7 bases line up with TRBD1. The ends lost 6 bases at V and 4 bases at J; junction bases unmatched: 15. The CDR3 length is 16 residues. Germline V gene data show CDR1 as SGHRS and CDR2 as YFSETQ. The CDR3 region is CASIPYRGHIFYGYTF. CDR3 DNA: TGCGCCAGCATCCCCTACAGGGGCCACATTTTCTATGGCTACACCTTC.

The gene calls are TRBV14 and TRBJ2-3, with D perhaps TRBD2 (6 bases). The CDR3 totals 16 residues. With 4 bases removed from V and 4 bases from J, the gap between germline ends came to 18 bases. Germline CDR1 SGHDN, CDR2 FVKESK. CDR3 DNA sequence: TGTGCCAGCAGCCTCCTGTGGGGAGGTGAATCAGATACGCAGTATTTT. Amino acid sequence: CASSLLWGGESDTQYF.

This clone occurred once. The chain employs TRBV7-2 and TRBJ1-5; D gene uncertain. The germline gives CDR1 SGHTA, CDR2 FQGNSA. The V end was cut by 2 bases, the J end by 5 bases, with 7 bases between. CDR3 length: 13 amino acids. The chain's CDR3 is CASSLILYQPQHF. The CDR3 coding sequence is TGTGCCAGCAGCTTAATCCTCTATCAGCCCCAGCATTTT.

The CDR3 region has the DNA TGTGCCAGCAGCCAAGATTATGCGAAACAGCCCCAGCATTTT. This codes for CASSQDYAKQPQHF. The chain links TRBV3-1 (or the pseudogene TRBV3-2) to TRBJ1-5; D uncertain. V was pared by 0 bases and J by 7 bases, with 10 bases between. This CDR3 has 14 residues. Germline V gene lookup returns CDR1 LGHDT and CDR2 YNNKEL (reference sequence).

This clone is a singleton in its sample. This rearrangement joins TRBV27 to TRBJ1-1; D remains ambiguous. Trimming cost V 2 bases and J 0 bases, with 10 bases left between them. CDR1 and CDR2 (germline): MNHEY, SMNVEV (reference sequence). The CDR3 sequence is 15 residues long. The CDR3 region has the DNA TGTGCCAGCAGTTTAAGGGAGGGAGTGAACACTGAAGCTTTCTTT. Its translation is CASSLREGVNTEAFF.

V and J are TRBV19 and TRBJ1-2; 8 bases match TRBD1. The CDR3 contains 13 residues. The V gene's germline CDR1 is LNHDA and CDR2 SQIVND (reference sequence). The V segment lost 9 bases and the J segment 2 bases; nucleotides outside the gene matches: 5. The CDR3 DNA follows: TGTGCCAGCGGACAGGGACAAAACTATGGCTACACCTTC. Its translation: CASGQGQNYGYTF.

The chain joins TRBV3-1 (or the pseudogene TRBV3-2) to TRBJ2-2; perhaps TRBD2 as D (5 bases). The CDR3 sequence is 16 residues long. V shed 3 bases and J shed 0 bases, with 11 bases lying between them. The germline CDR1 and CDR2 sequences are LGHDT and YNNKEL (reference sequence). Written as DNA, the CDR3 is TGTGCCAGCAGCCATCGGCGGGCCTCGAACACCGGGGAGCTGTTTTTT. The encoded protein is CASSHRRASNTGELFF.

The chain is built from TRBV6-2 or TRBV6-3 and TRBJ2-1, with 11 bases identical to TRBD2. Germline V gene sequence: CDR1 MNHEY, CDR2 SVGEGT. This CDR3 has 17 amino acids. Unmatched junction bases numbered 10, after V lost 1 base and J lost 8 bases. The CDR3, as DNA: TGTGCCAGCAGTTACTTTAGCGGGAGGGCCAATTGGGATGAGCAGTTCTTC. Translated, it gives CASSYFSGRANWDEQFF.

The V call is TRBV27, the J call TRBJ1-5; 10 positions match TRBD1. V gave up 5 bases and J gave up 4 bases; unmatched junction bases: 11. Germline CDR1 is MNHEY and CDR2 is SMNVEV (reference sequence). This CDR3 comprises 17 residues. The CDR3 sequence: CASSMGQGRVGNQPQHF. The CDR3 bases are TGTGCCAGCAGTATGGGACAGGGGAGAGTGGGTAATCAGCCCCAGCATTTT.

The V and J genes are TRBV5-6 and TRBJ2-3; 7 bases match TRBD2. The V segment lost 1 base and the J segment 2 bases; nucleotides outside the gene matches: 4. This CDR3 has 15 residues. CDR1 and CDR2 (germline): SGHDT, YYEEEE. CDR3 in DNA: TGTGCCAGCAGCTTGAACGGGGGGACCACAGATACGCAGTATTTT. This codes for CASSLNGGTTDTQYF.

The chain recombines TRBV3-1 (or the pseudogene TRBV3-2) with TRBJ1-1, with 8 bases matching TRBD1. V trimming: 4 bases; J trimming: 5 bases; junction bases outside the gene matches: 3. The CDR3 runs to 13 residues. CDR1 is LGHDT and CDR2 is YNNKEL in the germline V gene (reference sequence). The CDR3 region has the DNA TGTGCCAGCAGCCCAGGGGGCACAACTGAAGCTTTCTTT. Translating gives CASSPGGTTEAFF.

The chain uses TRBV5-1 and TRBJ1-3, with 11 bases aligning to TRBD1. The CDR3 consists of 15 residues. The V gene end was trimmed by 4 bases and the J gene end by 2 bases; junction bases not matched to a gene: 2. CDR1 SGHRS and CDR2 YFSETQ come from the germline V gene. The chain's CDR3 is CASSRDRGTGNTIYF. CDR3 DNA sequence: TGCGCCAGCAGCCGGGACAGGGGGACTGGAAACACCATATATTTT.

Concerning this clone itself: Other nucleotide sequences in the sample specify the same CDR3. The chain is built from TRBV3-1 (or the pseudogene TRBV3-2) and TRBJ2-5; 8 positions match TRBD1. Trimming at V came to 2 bases and at J to 5 bases, leaving 4 bases not matched to a gene. This CDR3 has 14 amino acids. From germline, CDR1 is LGHDT and CDR2 YNNKEL (reference sequence). CDR3 residues: CASSQPDRGETQYF. CDR3 nucleotide sequence: TGTGCCAGCAGCCAACCTGACAGGGGCGAGACCCAGTACTTC.

This clone has only a few counts. The V call is TRBV9, the J call TRBJ1-4, with D perhaps matching TRBD1 (5 bases). Trimming stripped 1 base from V and 8 bases from J, with 6 bases between. Germline V lookup: CDR1 SGDLS, CDR2 YYNGEE. CDR3 length: 12 amino acids. CDR3 bases: TGTGCCAGCAGCGTAACAGGAGAAAAACTGTTTTTT. Translation: CASSVTGEKLFF. Complete variable domain (other parts from reference TRBV9 and TRBJ1-4): DSGVTQTPKHLITATGQRVTLRCSPRSGDLSVYWYQQSLDQGLQFLIQYYNGEERAKGNILERFSAQQFPDLHSELNLSSLELGDSALYFCASSVTGEKLFFGSGTQLSVL.

This sequence joins TRBV30 and TRBJ2-5; D might be TRBD2 (5 bases). The CDR3 sequence is 12 residues long. Trimming removed 3 bases from V and 5 bases from J, with 10 bases in between. The germline gives CDR1 GTSNPN, CDR2 SVGIG (reference sequence). CDR3 sequence: CAWRRAGETQYF. Here the CDR3 DNA reads TGTGCCTGGAGGAGGGCCGGGGAGACCCAGTACTTC.

This chain links TRBV7-2 with TRBJ2-7, with D possibly TRBD2 on 6 matching bases. V was shortened by 1 base and J by 3 bases, with 13 bases between the two germline ends. In germline, CDR1 is SGHTA, CDR2 FQGNSA. The CDR3 consists of 15 residues. The CDR3 is CASSLGGTPSYEQYF. The CDR3 bases are TGTGCCAGCAGCTTAGGCGGGACTCCAAGCTACGAGCAGTACTTC.

The chain employs TRBV7-9 and TRBJ1-2; no clear D gene. The germline gives CDR1 SEHNR, CDR2 FQNEAQ (reference sequence). The CDR3 spans 17 residues. V was clipped by 0 bases and J by 5 bases, with 19 bases between them. The CDR3 reads CASSLAGLGGPGYGYTF. DNA of the CDR3: TGTGCCAGCAGCTTAGCGGGCCTCGGAGGTCCCGGGTATGGCTACACCTTC.

The V and J genes are TRBV10-2 and TRBJ1-1, with a weak D call TRBD1 (6 bases). Looked up from germline, CDR1 is WSHSY and CDR2 is SAAADI. This CDR3 contains 16 residues. Trimming stripped 2 bases from V and 4 bases from J, with 17 bases between. CDR3 DNA sequence: TGCGCCAGCAGTGAGCCGAAGGGGGGAGGGGGCACTGAAGCTTTCTTT. Translated, it gives CASSEPKGGGGTEAFF.

The genes are TRBV4-3 and TRBJ1-1, with no clear D. Germline CDR1 LGHNA, CDR2 YSLEER. The CDR3 totals 13 residues. The V end was cut by 2 bases, the J end by 7 bases, with 11 bases between. CDR3 in amino acids: CASSQSLRFEAFF. The CDR3 DNA reads as TGCGCCAGCAGCCAATCACTCAGGTTTGAAGCTTTCTTT.

CDR3 nucleotides: TGTGCCAGCAGCCCGACAGGGTTGAACACTGAAGCTTTCTTT. Residues: CASSPTGLNTEAFF. The V gene is TRBV5-5, the J gene TRBJ1-1; 7 bases line up with TRBD1. CDR1 is SGHKS and CDR2 is YYEKEE in the germline V gene (reference sequence). The CDR3 runs to 14 residues. The ends lost 4 bases at V and 0 bases at J; junction bases unmatched: 3.

The rearrangement links TRBV7-6 to TRBJ2-7, with 9 bases fitting TRBD1. CDR1 is SGHVS and CDR2 is FNYEAQ in the germline V gene. J was trimmed by 0 bases and V by 3 bases; bases with no gene match: 3. This CDR3 spans 15 amino acids. CDR3 coding DNA: TGTGCCAGCAGCTTCGGGACAGGGCCCTCCTACGAGCAGTACTTC. Encoded protein: CASSFGTGPSYEQYF.

This clone was counted once. J is TRBJ2-1 and V is TRBV10-3; D possibly corresponds to TRBD2 (5 bases). Germline V gene lookup returns CDR1 ENHRY and CDR2 SYGVKD. V gave up 8 bases and J gave up 3 bases, with 14 bases separating them. This CDR3 spans 14 amino acids. DNA of the CDR3: TGTGCCATCTCGAGGTATGAGGGCTACAATGAGCAGTTCTTC. Translation: CAISRYEGYNEQFF.

The CDR3 loop is CASTPPWQGAFEAFF. For the CDR3, the DNA is TGTGCCAGCACCCCTCCGTGGCAGGGGGCGTTCGAAGCTTTCTTT. The chain has TRBV6-2 or TRBV6-3 and TRBJ1-1; 8 positions match TRBD1. The CDR3 loop spans 15 amino acids. Germline assignment: CDR1 MNHEY and CDR2 SVGEGT. The V and J ends lost 7 bases and 8 bases, in that order; junction bases with no gene match: 15.